This T cell receptor (beta chain) was profiled in a study of PD-L1 blockade in urothelial cancer. As for the study in general: Atezolizumab therapy began for patients around 2014, dosed at 1,200 mg intravenously every 3 weeks. Broader study findings: Better survival was predicted when blood TCR clonality before treatment fell below the median.

This CDR3 spans 16 amino acids. Trimming took 3 bases from V and 5 from J, leaving 20 bases between them. Germline CDR1 and CDR2: SQVTM and ANQGSEA. Assay: immunoSEQ multiplex PCR; the TCRdb copy retains only in-frame clones and omits some. Here the sample spans 70,000 to 75,000 clones, 90% being singletons. On this clone itself: The target antigen is unknown.

As for time point: pretreatment peripheral blood. Enrolled patients showed locally advanced or metastatic urothelial carcinoma. Each individual provided 1 to 8 samples (taken pretreatment and on-treatment). The chain carries TRBV29-1 and TRBJ2-1; a weak D match, TRBD2 (6 bases). The receptor comes from a man between 65 and 80 years old with urothelial cancer. The source was PBMCs, collected around atezolizumab (anti-PD-L1) treatment. This chain's CDR3 is CSVEQRGGIGNNEQFF. CDR3 bases: TGCAGCGTTGAGCAAAGGGGAGGAATCGGGAACAATGAGCAGTTCTTC.